The 5 T cell receptor beta chains listed next were all sequenced from one sample in a study of cytomegalovirus exposure and HLA in healthy donors. TCRdb keeps only in-frame clones here, not all; method: immunoSEQ multiplex PCR. The repertoire includes about 110,000 clones, more than 75% of them detected once, and 1.4% sits in the top ten. Sequencing used PBMCs. All receptors derive from a woman under 40 in good health and CMV-seropositive.

The genes are TRBV18 and TRBJ2-7; D might be TRBD2 (5 bases). The CDR3 has 14 amino acids. Germline CDR1 and CDR2: KGHSH and LQKENI. V gave up 3 bases and J gave up 6 bases, with 15 bases separating them. The CDR3 loop reads CASSPFEGSFEQYF. As DNA, the CDR3 is TGTGCCAGCTCACCTTTTGAAGGGAGCTTCGAGCAGTACTTC.

The V gene is TRBV5-1, the J gene TRBJ2-5; TRBD2 matches 7 bases. Germline V gene data show CDR1 as SGHRS and CDR2 as YFSETQ. V lost 4 bases, J lost 4 bases, and 13 bases stayed unmatched. This CDR3 comprises 16 residues. The CDR3 loop reads CASSPVGAGYLETQYF. CDR3 sequence (DNA): TGCGCCAGCAGCCCCGTAGGAGCGGGGTACTTAGAGACCCAGTACTTC.

The genes are TRBV9 and TRBJ2-3; D is perhaps TRBD1 (5 bases). The germline V gene encodes CDR1 SGDLS and CDR2 YYNGEE. V was clipped by 3 bases and J by 2 bases, with 13 bases between them. This CDR3 is 15 amino acids long. CDR3 region: CASSADITNTDTQYF. Written as DNA, the CDR3 is TGTGCCAGCAGCGCGGACATCACAAACACAGATACGCAGTATTTT.

This clone was detected once. The V and J genes are TRBV5-1 and TRBJ2-3; possible D gene TRBD1, 5 bases. Trimming pared 0 bases from V and 0 bases from J, leaving 14 bases between. Germline loops: CDR1 SGHRS, CDR2 YFSETQ. The CDR3 is made up of 17 amino acids. The CDR3 reads CASSLAPLGQSTDTQYF. Written as DNA, the CDR3 is TGCGCCAGCAGCTTGGCCCCCCTTGGACAAAGCACAGATACGCAGTATTTT.

The rearrangement joins TRBV4-3 to TRBJ2-2; 7 nucleotides align to TRBD2. The germline gives CDR1 LGHNA, CDR2 YSLEER. V gave up 0 bases and J gave up 4 bases; unmatched junction bases: 5. The CDR3 is 16 residues long. CDR3 amino acids: CASSQESTSATGELFF. The DNA for the CDR3 is TGCGCCAGCAGCCAAGAATCCACTAGCGCCACCGGGGAGCTGTTTTTT.